This T cell receptor (beta chain) was identified in a study of regulatory T cells in long-lasting Graves disease. This clonotype was seen only a few times. What it binds is unknown. A much larger clone sits a single nucleotide away, making a read error possible. Germline lookup yields CDR1 DFQATT and CDR2 SNEGSKA (reference sequence). V was cut by 3 bases and J by 4 bases, with 17 bases left in between. The CDR3 sequence is 15 residues long. Described time point: newly diagnosed GD, antithyroid drugs for less than 3 months. The authors made the TCR library using RNA they extracted from PBMCs. Findings and limits, study-wide: Under persistent disease, TRBV28, TRBJ1-2 and TRBJ2-5 were used preferentially.

Building the TCR beta libraries relied on iRepertoire HTBI primers, and CDR3 regions underwent Arm-PCR. TCRdb fed the multiplex PCR reads into MiXCR, producing one record per CDR3 protein. The table includes some 500,000 distinct CDR3 sequences, 15% to 20% detected once. This sample was also put to use in a study of T cells in Graves' hyperthyroidism and ophthalmopathy.

The chain uses TRBV20-1 and TRBJ2-3; D gene unclear. Sequencing used peripheral blood mononuclear cells (PBMCs), obtained at new diagnosis, from a patient treated with antithyroid drugs. The source is a woman aged 35-60 years with Graves disease. The CDR3 nucleotides read TGCAGTGCTAGTTCCGGGCCTACCGACGCAGATACGCAGTATTTT. Protein sequence: CSASSGPTDADTQYF.